The present TCR beta chain was sequenced within a study of radiotherapy plus CTLA-4 blockade in lung cancer. Study background: Disease control reached approximately 29%, with objective responses in around 20%. Study-wide findings and caveats: An expansion of tumor-derived TCR clones occurred in blood after radiotherapy plus ipilimumab. Early clonal dynamics of blood T cells, together with interferon-beta, were reported as the best response predictor.

Sequencing was performed with immunoSEQ multiplex PCR; in TCRdb, only in-frame clones are kept and a portion is missing. Counted here are tens of thousands of clones, around four fifths occurring once; the ten biggest clones make up around 4.4%. Only a few counts were recorded for this clone. Its matching antigen is unknown. Patients in the study, people with chemo-refractory metastatic non-small-cell lung cancer, received focal radiation plus ipilimumab CTLA-4 blockade. CDR3 length equals 21 residues. Germline CDR1 LNHDA, CDR2 SQIVND (reference sequence). The V end was cut by 1 base, the J end by 0 bases, with 22 bases between.

The starting material was peripheral blood, obtained from a patient treated with radiotherapy plus ipilimumab. The chain joins TRBV19 to TRBJ2-6; D remains ambiguous. This sequence was found in a human donor with non-small cell lung cancer whose response to radiotherapy plus ipilimumab could not be evaluated. The CDR3 sequence: CASSIGVIRAGLSSGANVLTF. The CDR3 DNA reads as TGTGCCAGTAGTATAGGGGTAATTCGTGCAGGCCTGAGCTCTGGGGCCAACGTCCTGACTTTC.